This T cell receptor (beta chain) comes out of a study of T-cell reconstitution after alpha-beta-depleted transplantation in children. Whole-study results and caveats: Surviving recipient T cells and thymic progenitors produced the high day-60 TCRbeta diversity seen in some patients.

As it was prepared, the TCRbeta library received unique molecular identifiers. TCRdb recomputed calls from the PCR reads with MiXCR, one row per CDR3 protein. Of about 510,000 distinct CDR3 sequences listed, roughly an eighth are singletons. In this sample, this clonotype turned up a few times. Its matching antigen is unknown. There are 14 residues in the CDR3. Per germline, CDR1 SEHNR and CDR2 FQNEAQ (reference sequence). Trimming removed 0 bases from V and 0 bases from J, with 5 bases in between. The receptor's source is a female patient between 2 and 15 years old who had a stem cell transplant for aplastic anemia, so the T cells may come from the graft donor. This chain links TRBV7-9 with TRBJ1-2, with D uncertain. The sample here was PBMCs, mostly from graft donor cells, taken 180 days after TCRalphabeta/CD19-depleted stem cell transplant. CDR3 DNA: TGTGCCAGCAGCTTAGCCGAGGCTAACTATGGCTACACCTTC. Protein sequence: CASSLAEANYGYTF. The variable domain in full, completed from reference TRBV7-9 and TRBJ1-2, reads DTGVSQNPRHKITKRGQNVTFRCDPISEHNRLYWYRQTLGQGPEFLTYFQNEAQLEKSRLLSDRFSAERPKGSFSTLEIQRTEQGDSAMYLCASSLAEANYGYTFGSGTRLTVV.